This T cell receptor beta chain was observed in a study of OX40 agonist ivuxolimab in advanced cancers. TCRdb keeps only in-frame clones here, not all; method: immunoSEQ multiplex PCR. The sample lists roughly 72,000 clones; more than 65% were seen once. This CDR3 comprises 14 residues. The germline V gene encodes CDR1 SEHNR and CDR2 FQNEAQ (reference sequence). Losses at the gene ends were 5 bases for V and 6 bases for J; bases not matched to a gene: 8. Study-level findings and limits: Clonal expansion from baseline to week 6 occurred in both CD4+ and CD8+ T cells.

A remark on this clone: As yet, its antigen is unknown.

The sequence was collected from an adult with an advanced solid tumor such as melanoma, head and neck, liver or kidney cancer. The chain employs TRBV7-9 and TRBJ1-1, with TRBD1 matching over 8 bases. The sequencing used CD4+ or CD8+ T cells sorted from blood, collected in a trial of the OX40 agonist ivuxolimab. Here the CDR3 DNA reads TGTGCCAGCAGCATACGGACAGGGAGGGCTGAAGCTTTCTTT. Protein product: CASSIRTGRAEAFF.